These 8 T cell receptor beta chains were all obtained from the same sample, sequenced in a study of shared clonotypes between healthy human individuals. Only in-frame clones appear in the TCRdb table, and some are missing; sequencing was by immunoSEQ multiplex PCR. The sample yields 1,400,000 or so clones, about 98.5% seen once. The sequenced material came from naive CD4+ T cells sorted from blood. Regarding subset: CD45RA+ positively selected. All receptors derive from a man aged 25 to 45 in good health.

Note on this clone: The same CDR3 arises from other DNA sequences in this sample as well. This chain connects TRBV29-1 to TRBJ2-1; 13 bases fit TRBD2. This CDR3 has 15 residues. The V and J ends lost 5 bases and 0 bases, in that order; junction bases with no gene match: 1. Per the germline V gene, CDR1 is SQVTM and CDR2 is ANQGSEA. CDR3 nucleotides: TGCAGCGTTCGGACTAGCGGGAGCTCCTACAATGAGCAGTTCTTC. Translating it yields CSVRTSGSSYNEQFF.

About this clone itself: The same CDR3 arises from other DNA sequences in this sample as well. The chain joins TRBV28 to TRBJ2-7; 7 positions agree with TRBD2. The CDR3 runs to 14 residues. The trim removed 2 bases at V and 2 bases at J, leaving 3 bases unmatched. CDR1 MDHEN and CDR2 SYDVKM come from the germline V gene. The CDR3 sequence: CASSLGGGPYEQYF. For the CDR3, the DNA is TGTGCCAGCAGTTTAGGGGGAGGGCCCTACGAGCAGTACTTC.

The chain uses TRBV9 and TRBJ2-1, with TRBD1 as a possible D gene (5 bases). This CDR3 is built from 15 residues. Trimming pared 2 bases from V and 3 bases from J, leaving 12 bases between. Per germline, CDR1 SGDLS and CDR2 YYNGEE. This CDR3 reads CASSVQGGIYNEQFF. CDR3 sequence (DNA): TGTGCCAGCAGCGTTCAGGGTGGGATCTACAATGAGCAGTTCTTC.

This clone has a single count. The V call is TRBV9, the J call TRBJ2-7; possibly TRBD2 for D (5 bases). The length of the CDR3 is 14 residues. V was clipped by 0 bases and J by 2 bases, with 9 bases between them. Germline assignment: CDR1 SGDLS and CDR2 YYNGEE. The CDR3 nucleotides read TGTGCCAGCAGCGTAGTGGACTTGACCTACGAGCAGTACTTC. It specifies CASSVVDLTYEQYF. Full variable domain (rest looked up from reference TRBV9 and TRBJ2-7): DSGVTQTPKHLITATGQRVTLRCSPRSGDLSVYWYQQSLDQGLQFLIQYYNGEERAKGNILERFSAQQFPDLHSELNLSSLELGDSALYFCASSVVDLTYEQYFGPGTRLTVT.

V usage is TRBV9 and J usage is TRBJ2-7, with a tentative D call TRBD2 (5 bases). The ends were cut back, 4 bases at V and 4 bases at J, with 18 bases in the middle. Germline V lookup: CDR1 SGDLS, CDR2 YYNGEE. This CDR3 is 15 amino acids long. The CDR3, as DNA: TGTGCCAGCAGCCCGCATCGGGGTCATTATTACGAGCAGTACTTC. As protein: CASSPHRGHYYEQYF.

The table lists this clone with a count of one. This chain links TRBV19 with TRBJ1-5; D gene unclear. The V end lost 7 bases, the J end lost 9 bases, and 19 bases lay between the germline ends. The CDR3 contains 14 residues. Germline assignment: CDR1 LNHDA and CDR2 SQIVND (reference sequence). The CDR3 nucleotides read TGTGCCAGTACTACCATCCTTTTTCGGCCGCCCCAGCATTTT. Residues: CASTTILFRPPQHF. The variable domain in full, completed from reference TRBV19 and TRBJ1-5, reads DGGITQSPKYLFRKEGQNVTLSCEQNLNHDAMYWYRQDPGQGLRLIYYSQIVNDFQKGDIAEGYSVSREKKESFPLTVTSAQKNPTAFYLCASTTILFRPPQHFGDGTRLSIL.

A word on this clone: The identical CDR3 is also encoded by other nucleotide sequences in the sample. The chain uses TRBV2 and TRBJ2-3; D uncertain. Germline V CDR1 and CDR2: SNHLY, FYNNEI. CDR3 length equals 12 residues. Between the trimmed V and J ends, which lost 3 bases and 3 bases, there was a span of 4 bases. CDR3 region: CASSDRTDTQYF. In DNA form, the CDR3 reads TGTGCCAGCAGTGACAGGACAGATACGCAGTATTTT.

The chain joins TRBV28 to TRBJ1-1, with D tentatively TRBD1 (6 bases). Germline V lookup: CDR1 MDHEN, CDR2 SYDVKM. V lost 5 bases to trimming and J lost 3 bases, with 19 bases between them. The CDR3 consists of 16 residues. CDR3 in DNA: TGTGCCAGCAGTGGGCCACAGGGCTTAGGGGACACTGAAGCTTTCTTT. Its translation is CASSGPQGLGDTEAFF. Full variable domain (remainder filled in from reference TRBV28 and TRBJ1-1): DVKVTQSSRYLVKRTGEKVFLECVQDMDHENMFWYRQDPGLGLRLIYFSYDVKMKEKGDIPEGYSVSREKKERFSLILESASTNQTSMYLCASSGPQGLGDTEAFFGQGTRLTVV.